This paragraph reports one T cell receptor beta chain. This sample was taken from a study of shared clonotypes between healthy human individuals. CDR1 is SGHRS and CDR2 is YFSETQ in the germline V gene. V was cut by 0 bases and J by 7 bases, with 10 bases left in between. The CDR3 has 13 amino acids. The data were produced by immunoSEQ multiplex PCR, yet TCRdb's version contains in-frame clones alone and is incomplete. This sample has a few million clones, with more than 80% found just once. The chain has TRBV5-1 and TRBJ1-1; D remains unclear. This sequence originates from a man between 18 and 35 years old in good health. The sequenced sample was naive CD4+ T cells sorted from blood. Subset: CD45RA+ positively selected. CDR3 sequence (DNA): TGCGCCAGCAGCTTGGAAGGACGTGATGAAGCTTTCTTT. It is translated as CASSLEGRDEAFF.